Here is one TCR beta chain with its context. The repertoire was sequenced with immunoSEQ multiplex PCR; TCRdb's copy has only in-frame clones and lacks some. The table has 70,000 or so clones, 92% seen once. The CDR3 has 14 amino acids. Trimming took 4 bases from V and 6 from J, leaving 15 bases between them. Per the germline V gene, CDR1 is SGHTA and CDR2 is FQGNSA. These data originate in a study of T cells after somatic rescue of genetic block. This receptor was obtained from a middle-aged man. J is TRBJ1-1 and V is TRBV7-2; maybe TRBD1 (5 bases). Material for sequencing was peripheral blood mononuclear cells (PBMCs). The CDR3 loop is CASSSRNQGPEAFF. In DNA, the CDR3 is TGTGCCAGCAGCTCGAGAAACCAGGGTCCTGAAGCTTTCTTT. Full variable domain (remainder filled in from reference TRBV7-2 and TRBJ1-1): GAGVSQSPSNKVTEKGKDVELRCDPISGHTALYWYRQSLGQGLEFLIYFQGNSAPDKSGLPSDRFSAERTGGSVSTLTIQRTQQEDSAVYLCASSSRNQGPEAFFGQGTRLTVV.